This TCR beta chain was documented in a study of cytomegalovirus exposure and HLA in healthy donors. In the study overall: Earlier work reported 100 million to 130 million unique TCR beta sequences from 170 million or so T cells. The study's findings and limits: Reported findings show TCR beta sequences accurately forecast HLA-A and HLA-B alleles in most subjects.

In regard to this clone: Its antigen remains unknown.

With 6 bases removed from V and 3 bases from J, the gap between germline ends came to 12 bases. The CDR3 loop spans 14 amino acids. Looked up from germline, CDR1 is MNHEY and CDR2 is SVGAGI. PCR used 60 Vbeta primers and 13 Jbeta primers. Original handling: Approximately 11 million shared chains were among about 80 million unique TCR beta chains counted in a later analysis. Measured with immunoSEQ multiplex PCR; TCRdb has only the in-frame clones, and not every one. Clonal size and the V and J genes are those of that table, whereas D and trimming came from the DNA. This sample's clone table lists around 100,000 clones.

The genes are TRBV6-5 and TRBJ1-5; D perhaps matches TRBD1 (6 bases). The sequence derives from a man aged 30-40 years in good health and CMV-seronegative. Sequencing was done on a sample of PBMCs. The CDR3: CASSQYRVNQPQHF. CDR3 DNA: TGTGCCAGCAGCCAATACAGGGTCAATCAGCCCCAGCATTTT.